One and the same sample provided the 15 T cell receptor beta chains below, sequenced in a study of beta chain features in type 1 diabetes. Since all of the isolated RNA was reverse transcribed, expressed TCRB transcripts were what got sequenced. The data were produced by immunoSEQ multiplex PCR, yet TCRdb's version contains in-frame clones alone and is incomplete. The sample shows about 290,000 clones, around 7.8% of them seen only once. Sequenced material: central memory CD4+ T cells from blood. Receptor source: a woman aged 18-29 years in good health.

V is TRBV5-4 and J is TRBJ2-5, with TRBD2 matching over 8 bases. V trimming: 6 bases; J trimming: 5 bases; junction bases outside the gene matches: 18. The CDR3 extends over 17 amino acids. Germline V gene data show CDR1 as SGHNT and CDR2 as YYREEE (reference sequence). CDR3 DNA: TGTGCCAGCACCCCCTGGGGTAGCGGGGCTAATGGGGAGACCCAGTACTTC. It yields the protein CASTPWGSGANGETQYF.

Only a few counts were recorded for this clone. The CDR3 DNA reads as TGTGCCTGGAGTGCAGAGGGACAGTCAATCACAGATACGCAGTATTTT. Translation: CAWSAEGQSITDTQYF. The J gene is TRBJ2-3, the V gene TRBV30, with TRBD1 matching over 7 bases. The V gene's germline CDR1 is GTSNPN and CDR2 SVGIG (reference sequence). The V and J ends lost 1 base and 2 bases, in that order; junction bases with no gene match: 9. The CDR3 loop spans 16 amino acids.

The chain recombines TRBV4-3 with TRBJ2-2; D is ambiguous. V dropped 4 bases and J dropped 6 bases, with 12 bases sitting between them. The germline gives CDR1 LGHNA, CDR2 YSLEER. CDR3 size: 14 residues. This chain's CDR3 is CASSLSKGPGELFF. CDR3 nucleotides: TGCGCCAGCAGCCTTTCAAAGGGTCCCGGGGAGCTGTTTTTT.

The J gene is TRBJ2-7, the V gene TRBV18; 8 bases map to TRBD2. The V and J ends lost 3 bases and 2 bases, in that order; junction bases with no gene match: 0. CDR3 length: 13 amino acids. Per the germline V gene, CDR1 is KGHSH and CDR2 is LQKENI. The CDR3 DNA sequence: TGTGCCAGCTCACCGGGACTAGCCTACGAGCAGTACTTC. Translation: CASSPGLAYEQYF.

The chain recombines TRBV9 with TRBJ2-3; no definite D call. This CDR3 contains 12 residues. The V gene's germline CDR1 is SGDLS and CDR2 YYNGEE. The V gene lost 3 bases and the J gene lost 5 bases, with 7 bases spanning the gap. The CDR3 sequence: CASSAHIDTQYF. CDR3 bases: TGTGCCAGCAGCGCCCACATAGATACGCAGTATTTT.

The sample holds many counts of this clone. The CDR3 region has the DNA TGTGCCAGCAGCGCTCAGTGGGAGACCCAGTACTTC. It is translated as CASSAQWETQYF. This chain joins TRBV9 and TRBJ2-5, with D uncertain. This CDR3 is built from 12 residues. V was shortened by 3 bases and J by 5 bases, with 8 bases between the two germline ends. The germline V gene has CDR1 SGDLS and CDR2 YYNGEE.

This clone was counted between two and nine times. CDR3 protein: CAWNGQVRRTGGYTF. Written as DNA, the CDR3 is TGTGCCTGGAACGGACAGGTCCGGAGGACGGGGGGCTACACCTTC. The genes are TRBV30 and TRBJ1-2; 7 bases match TRBD1. The junction had 16 bases not matched to a gene; V was cut back by 4 bases and J by 8 bases. Germline loops: CDR1 GTSNPN, CDR2 SVGIG (reference sequence). The CDR3 covers 15 residues.

This clone was seen ten or more times. The chain uses TRBV5-8 and TRBJ2-1, with 10 nucleotides matching TRBD2. Germline V gene sequence: CDR1 SGHTS, CDR2 YDEGEE. Trimming took 2 bases from V and 5 from J; bases not matched to a gene: 4. There are 15 residues in the CDR3. CDR3 DNA: TGTGCCAGCAGCTTAAGAGCGGGGGGGGACAATGAGCAGTTCTTC. Translated: CASSLRAGGDNEQFF.

This clone was seen a few times. CDR3 loop: CASTEPQGGEKLFF. CDR3 in DNA: TGTGCCAGCACCGAACCACAGGGGGGTGAAAAACTGTTTTTT. This sequence joins TRBV6-6 and TRBJ1-4; 8 bases line up with TRBD1. This CDR3 has 14 amino acids. The germline CDR1 and CDR2 sequences are MNHNY and SVGAGI (reference sequence). J lost 7 bases, V lost 7 bases, and 8 bases had no gene match.

This clone came up a few times. The rearrangement uses TRBV10-3 and TRBJ2-4, with D hard to call. CDR1 ENHRY and CDR2 SYGVKD come from the germline V gene. The CDR3 contains 14 residues. V was cut by 0 bases and J by 1 base, with 4 bases left in between. The CDR3 loop is CAISESRAKNIQYF. The CDR3 DNA reads as TGTGCCATCAGTGAGTCCCGGGCCAAAAACATTCAGTACTTC.

This clone was observed a handful of times. The chain joins TRBV29-1 to TRBJ2-5; the match to TRBD2 covers 7 bases. The length of the CDR3 is 16 residues. The V gene's germline CDR1 is SQVTM and CDR2 ANQGSEA. Unmatched junction bases numbered 11, after V lost 0 bases and J lost 4 bases. CDR3 nucleotide sequence: TGCAGCGTTGAAGATCTAGGAGCGGGATGGGGAGAGACCCAGTACTTC. Translated: CSVEDLGAGWGETQYF.

The J gene is TRBJ2-1, the V gene TRBV28; D uncertain. V shed 10 bases and J shed 7 bases, with 11 bases lying between them. The CDR3 consists of 11 residues. Germline V gives CDR1 MDHEN, CDR2 SYDVKM. In DNA, the CDR3 is TGTGCCATCCAGAACAATAATGAGCAGTTCTTC. Translated, it gives CAIQNNNEQFF.

The gene calls are TRBV6-4 and TRBJ2-3; possible D gene TRBD2, 6 bases. V was shortened by 4 bases and J by 4 bases, with 15 bases between the two germline ends. Germline-derived CDR1 and CDR2 are MRHNA and SNTAGT. The CDR3 sequence is 15 residues long. The CDR3 spells CASSVGAGGADTQYF. CDR3 nucleotides: TGTGCCAGCAGTGTAGGAGCGGGTGGCGCAGATACGCAGTATTTT.

Notes on this clone: Other DNA sequences in the sample encode the same CDR3. This rearrangement joins TRBV30 to TRBJ1-2; 9 bases map to TRBD1. This CDR3 is built from 13 residues. Per the germline V gene, CDR1 is GTSNPN and CDR2 is SVGIG (reference sequence). The ends lost 0 bases at V and 5 bases at J; junction bases unmatched: 1. CDR3 loop: CAWSVGQGYGYTF. The CDR3 DNA follows: TGTGCCTGGAGTGTAGGACAGGGGTATGGCTACACCTTC.

In this sample, this clone turned up a few times. The chain carries TRBV18 and TRBJ2-4; no reliable D call. There are 14 residues in the CDR3. Trimming took 3 bases from V and 3 from J, leaving 9 bases between them. Germline lookup yields CDR1 KGHSH and CDR2 LQKENI. The CDR3 DNA is TGTGCCAGCTCACCTCTAGGATTCAAAAACATTCAGTACTTC. Translating gives CASSPLGFKNIQYF.